This T cell receptor beta chain was profiled in a study of blood T cell repertoires in COVID-19 (TCRdb year 2020). In terms of the full investigation: Collaborator samples came from the United States, Italy and Spain and covered acute and convalescent phases of COVID-19. The prospective study material was composed of cDNA or gDNA derived from T cells, B-cell-depleted T cells, or PBMCs. Deeply sampled blood TCRbeta repertoires from subjects exposed to, actively infected with, or recovered from COVID-19 were included in the dataset. The repertoires were released in a freely available public database intended as a resource for research on the immune response to SARS-CoV-2. The samples were drawn from the first 160 participants of the ongoing ImmuneRACE study and from 950 to 1,500 subjects provided by 6 global collaborators. Nearly every sample came with metadata listing a de-identified subject ID, COVID-19 status, age in years and sex. HLA class I and class II types, where available, came from metadata supplied by the sample provider rather than from assay-based typing. The paper as a whole reports these results and caveats: The quantity of clinical and demographic metadata differed by source and by participant and was supplied without curation.

Collaborating institutions collected whole blood in K2EDTA tubes following their own protocols. For TCRbeta analysis, collaborator samples were shipped as frozen whole blood, as isolated PBMCs, or as DNA extracted from either sample type. In the germline V gene (reference sequence), CDR1 corresponds to LGHDT and CDR2 to YNNKEL. The V end loses 0 bases and the J end loses 6 bases, and a stretch of 17 bases separates them. From cysteine to phenylalanine, the CDR3 is 16 amino acids long. Just CDR3 DNA is preserved here, 48 bases in frame from base 1. The immunoSEQ Assay, a bias-controlled multiplex PCR, was used to amplify TCRbeta CDR3 regions from genomic DNA. Under the source paper's analysis protocol: Within the assay, amplification of reference gene primers was used to estimate how many nucleated cells each sample contained. To quantify the absolute abundance of each unique TCRbeta CDR3 rearrangement, sequence reads were collapsed and filtered. Productive Simpson clonality was computed per sample as the square root of Simpson's diversity index over productive rearrangements. TCRdb retrieved this table from immuneACCESS and kept in-frame rearrangements only. Not all clones are present; in checked studies, unresolved V genes account for under half, and no reason is known for the remainder. V, J and clone size are those of that table, while D and trimming were read from the DNA. Across this sample there are roughly 280,000 clones, with approximately 91% seen only once. Jointly, the top ten make up approximately 2% of the sample.

Worth noting for this clone: Its antigen specificity is not known. Base qualities are not provided; no much larger clone lies one nucleotide away.

Recombination joined TRBV3-1 (or the pseudogene TRBV3-2) with TRBJ1-2, with the D gene uncertain. The sequence was obtained from a man aged 50-60 years with acute or convalescent COVID-19. Sequenced: peripheral blood. The bases are TGTGCCAGCAGCCAAGATCTTCCCTCCGGGATCGATGGCTACACCTTC. Translated, this gives CASSQDLPSGIDGYTF.